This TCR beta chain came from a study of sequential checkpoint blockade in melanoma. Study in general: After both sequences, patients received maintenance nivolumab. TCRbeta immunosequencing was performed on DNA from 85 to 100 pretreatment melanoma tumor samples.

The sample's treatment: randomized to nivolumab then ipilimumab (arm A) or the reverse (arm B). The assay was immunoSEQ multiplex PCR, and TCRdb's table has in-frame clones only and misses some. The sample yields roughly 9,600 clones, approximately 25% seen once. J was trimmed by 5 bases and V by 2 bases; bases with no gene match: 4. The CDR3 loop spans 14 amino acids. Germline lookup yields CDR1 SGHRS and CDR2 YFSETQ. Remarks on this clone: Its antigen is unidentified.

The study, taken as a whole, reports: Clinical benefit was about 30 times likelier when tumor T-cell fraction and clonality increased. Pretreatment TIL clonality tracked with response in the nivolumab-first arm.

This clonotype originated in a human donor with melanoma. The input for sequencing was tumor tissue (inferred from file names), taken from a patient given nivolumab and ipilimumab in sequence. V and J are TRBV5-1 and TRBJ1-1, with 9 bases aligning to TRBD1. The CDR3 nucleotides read TGCGCCAGCAGCTTAGACAGGGGGGAAACTGAAGCTTTCTTT. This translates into CASSLDRGETEAFF. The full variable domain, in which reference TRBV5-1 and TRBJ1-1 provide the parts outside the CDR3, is KAGVTQTPRYLIKTRGQQVTLSCSPISGHRSVSWYQQTPGQGLQFLFEYFSETQRNKGNFPGRFSGRQFSNSRSEMNVSTLELGDSALYLCASSLDRGETEAFFGQGTRLTVV.